This entry features one T cell receptor beta chain sequence. This clonotype was seen once. Its antigen remains unidentified. No base quality information exists; no much larger clone differs at one position. The sample belongs to a study of blood T cells in healthy people across ages (dated by TCRdb to 2015 to 2017). Regarding the research as a whole: In model experiments, template switching captured roughly one uniquely barcoded TCR beta cDNA molecule for every two T cells. Age-related changes in TCR beta repertoire diversity were measured in the study by deep sequencing normalized with unique cDNA molecular identifiers. The donors were divided into four age groups: young (average about 16 years), middle-aged (under 40), aged (roughly 60) and long-lived (nearly 85). The study analyzed two additional independent replicas of 1 million unique cDNA reads from the same blood draw for two donors, one aged 18 to 29 and one aged 80 or older. The study at large found these results: The percentage of naive T cells measured by flow cytometry correlated strongly with observed TCR beta diversity. As age increased, observed TCR beta diversity per million T cells dropped in a roughly linear way, and a significant reduction was already evident by age about 40. Bulk unsorted PBMC profiling prevented conclusive comparison of naive and antigen-experienced compartments. The long-lived group showed more naive CD4+ T cells, fewer expanded clones and increased TCR diversity than the aged group, suggesting age selection. Total diversity estimates from one million sequenced T cells were considered lower bounds and underestimates. Donor CMV infection status was unknown, potentially confounding age-related changes in expanded clonotypes.

Library creation used 5' RACE. Sequenced on an Illumina HiSeq 2500. A second PCR of about 6 to 11 cycles was run with a J-beta primer mix and a sample-barcoded 5' primer. A template-switch 5' adaptor carrying 12 random nucleotides introduced a unique molecular identifier onto each TCR beta cDNA molecule. Each sample yielded at least 2.5 million CDR3-containing paired-end reads. The Mint cDNA synthesis kit, primed by a TRBC-specific oligonucleotide, was used to synthesize first-strand cDNA from all RNA. After uracil-DNA glycosylase treatment, a first 18-cycle PCR used universal primers M1SS and BC2_uni_R on all cDNA. For the original study's pipeline: Each sample was normalized by randomly selecting 1 million high-quality reads, each carrying a distinct molecular identifier. Instead of being binned into consensus sequences, reads with shared molecular identifiers were discarded. MiTCR, set to a Q25 quality threshold and the strictest error-elimination algorithm, was used for CDR3 identification, clonotype clustering and error correction. A nonparametric unseen species model with Euler transformation was used to estimate a lower bound on total TCR beta diversity. TCRdb itself trimmed the public reads at Q25 with fastp, ran MiXCR and retained productive beta chains. Records with the same CDR3 protein are collapsed into one entry carrying the most frequent genes and DNA. These V and J calls derive from TCRdb rather than the authors' analysis. In this sample the table shows around 1,000,000 distinct CDR3 sequences, approximately 25% of which occur a single time. Clones ranked in the top ten supply 0.65% to 0.95% of the sample.

Measured from the cysteine to the phenylalanine, the CDR3 is 18 residues long. Here the CDR3 DNA is all that survives: 54 bases in frame from base 1. Trimming takes 2 bases from V and 1 base from J, and the germline ends sit 20 bases apart. Taken from the germline V gene, the CDR1 and CDR2 loops are MNHEY and SVGEGT. The roughly 38 donors, aged about 6 to 95 years, were systemically healthy Caucasian individuals from Russia. Roughly 10 milliliters of peripheral blood were collected from each donor into EDTA-treated Vacutainer tubes. Ficoll-Paque density-gradient centrifugation was used to isolate PBMCs, with at least 7 million obtained per sample. Trizol reagent was used to extract total RNA from PBMCs, with at least 5 micrograms per sample. For every donor, an aliquot of PBMCs went through flow cytometry to measure the percentages of naive CD45RAhigh/CD27high T cells. The same sample was also studied in work on T cells of mothers and their children. From the second report: The donors were nine systemically healthy Caucasian individuals, made up of three mothers and their six children. cDNA synthesis used all of the extracted RNA, with 1.5 ug of RNA in each 15 ul reaction. Sample barcodes and 2-4 random nucleotides were added via the M1S primer in the second PCR. Over 10 million TCR beta CDR3 reads came from each mother, compared with approximately 3.1 million reads from each child. In both related and unrelated pairs, thymic selection shapes the output of TCR recombination in a similar way, with inherited differences having only a minor effect. Normalized repertoire overlap was always found to be slightly, but never significantly, higher in related mother-child pairs than in unrelated mother-child pairs. No persistent microchimeric T cell clones were detected, at a sensitivity of around 97 clones per million clonotypes. Deep NGS was used in the study to compare the TCR beta repertoires of mothers and children and to look for features that separate related mother-child pairs from unrelated individuals. The mean age was about 37 +/- 4 years for the mothers and about 12 +/- 4 years for the children. After adapter ligation was performed with NEBNext reagents, the libraries were sequenced on an Illumina HiSeq 2000 with 100+100 nt paired-end reads. To avoid cross-contamination, the mother libraries and the child libraries were prepared a month apart and sequenced in separate runs. For each donor, between about 500,000 and 2,200,000 distinct TCR beta clonotypes were identified. Naive TCR beta clonotypes were estimated from low-frequency clonotypes matched to each donor's FACS-determined naive share, without sorting.

Sequencing used blood. The clonotype originates from a girl aged 2 to 9 in good health. The sequence joins TRBV6-2 or TRBV6-3 to TRBJ1-1, and possibly TRBD1, on 6 matching bases. The nucleotide sequence is given as TGTGCCAGCAGTTACAAGCGGGGGCGAGGGATTTGGAACACTGAAGCTTTCTTT. Its protein reads: CASSYKRGRGIWNTEAFF.